This T cell receptor (beta chain) was captured by sequencing in a study of CD4 T cells in relation to SARS-CoV-2 and coronaviruses. Study in general: TCR beta CDR3s were sequenced after roughly ten-day antigen culture of PBMCs. Study outcomes and limitations: SARS-CoV-2-driven expansion was significantly weaker in crossreactive than monoreactive clones.

The data were produced by immunoSEQ multiplex PCR, yet TCRdb's version contains in-frame clones alone and is incomplete. The data hold some 16,000 clones, with around 73% observed a single time. Germline CDR1 reads KGHDR; CDR2 reads SFDVKD. The V and J ends lost 4 bases and 0 bases respectively, with 13 bases between them. This CDR3 is 16 amino acids long. To note about this clone: Its target is not known. Different DNA sequences within this sample yield the same CDR3.

CD4+ T cells from unexposed donors were obtained before the COVID-19 pandemic (2011-2018). The cells were cultured for over eight days before CD4+ T cells were isolated. As cell numbers allowed, unexposed-donor CD4+ T cells faced SARS-CoV-2 S/N and four cold-coronavirus spikes. Each well had 2.1 million or so PBMCs in around 5% human AB serum with IL-2. The gene calls are TRBV24-1 and TRBJ2-3; D ambiguous. This receptor was obtained from a human donor in good health. The material sequenced was CD4+ T cells from PBMCs, cultured in vitro. CDR3 in amino acids: CATSDPGRRSTDTQYF. CDR3 DNA: TGTGCCACCAGTGACCCCGGACGGAGAAGCACAGATACGCAGTATTTT.